This TCR beta chain came from a study of T cell responses to AZD1222 COVID-19 vaccine. The assay was immunoSEQ multiplex PCR, and TCRdb's table has in-frame clones only and misses some. The data show about 140,000 clones, roughly 92% seen once. The sample in question was peripheral blood, obtained on day 0 of AZD1222 vaccination. The clonotype was recovered from an adult in good health.

The CDR3 region has the DNA TGTGCCAGCAGCCGGGACGACGGACCATACACTGAAGCTTTCTTT. Translated: CASSRDDGPYTEAFF. The chain recombines TRBV18 with TRBJ1-1; a possible D gene is TRBD1 (5 bases). The CDR3 runs to 15 residues. V was trimmed by 8 bases and J by 3 bases, leaving 19 bases between them. Germline lookup yields CDR1 KGHSH and CDR2 LQKENI.